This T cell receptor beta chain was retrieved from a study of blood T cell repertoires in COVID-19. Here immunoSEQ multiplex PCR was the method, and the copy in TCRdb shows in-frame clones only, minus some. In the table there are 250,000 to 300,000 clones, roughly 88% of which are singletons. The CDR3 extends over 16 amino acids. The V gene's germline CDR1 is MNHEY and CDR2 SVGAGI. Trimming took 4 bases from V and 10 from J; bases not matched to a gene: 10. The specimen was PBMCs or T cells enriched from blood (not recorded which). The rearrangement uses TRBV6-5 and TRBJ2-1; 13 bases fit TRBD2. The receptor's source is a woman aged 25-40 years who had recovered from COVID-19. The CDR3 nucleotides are TGTGCCAGCAGTTTTCGGACTAGCGGGGGCTACAGGGAGCAGTTCTTC. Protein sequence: CASSFRTSGGYREQFF.